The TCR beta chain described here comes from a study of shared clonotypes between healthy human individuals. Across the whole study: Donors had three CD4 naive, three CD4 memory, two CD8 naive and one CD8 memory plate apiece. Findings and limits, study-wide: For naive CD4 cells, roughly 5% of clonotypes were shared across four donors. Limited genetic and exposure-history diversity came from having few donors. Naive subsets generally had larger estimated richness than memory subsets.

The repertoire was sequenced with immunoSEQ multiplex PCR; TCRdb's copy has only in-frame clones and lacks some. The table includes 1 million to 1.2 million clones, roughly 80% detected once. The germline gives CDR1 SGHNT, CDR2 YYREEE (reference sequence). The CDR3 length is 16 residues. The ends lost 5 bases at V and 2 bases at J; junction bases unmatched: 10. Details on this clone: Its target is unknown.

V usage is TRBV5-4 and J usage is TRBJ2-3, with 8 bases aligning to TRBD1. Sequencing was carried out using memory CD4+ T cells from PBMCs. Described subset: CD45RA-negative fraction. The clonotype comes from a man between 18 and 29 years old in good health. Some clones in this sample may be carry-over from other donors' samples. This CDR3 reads CASSWTGTGDTDTQYF. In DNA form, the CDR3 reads TGTGCCAGCAGTTGGACCGGGACAGGAGACACAGATACGCAGTATTTT. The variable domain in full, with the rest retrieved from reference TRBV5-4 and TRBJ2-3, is ETGVTQSPTHLIKTRGQQVTLRCSSQSGHNTVSWYQQALGQGPQFIFQYYREEENGRGNFPPRFSGLQFPNYSSELNVNALELDDSALYLCASSWTGTGDTDTQYFGPGTRLTVL.